This T cell receptor (beta chain) was found in a study of human T cells and chemical hapten exposure. This clonotype appeared many times. Antigen: not known. Time point: patch test 2, 6 weeks after DPC sensitization. The treatment here: therapeutic diphenylcyclopropenone sensitization with weekly scalp DPC. Germline lookup yields CDR1 LGHDT and CDR2 YNNKEL (reference sequence). The CDR3 sequence is 16 residues long. The V segment lost 4 bases and the J segment 0 bases; nucleotides outside the gene matches: 9. General study points: Expanded TCRs made up significantly more big CDR3 similarity clusters than controls did. Expanded TCR counts at PT1 went up together with patch test score, a positive correlation.

Via MiXCR, TCRdb re-called the RACE reads, giving one row per CDR3 protein. The sample holds 100,000 or so distinct CDR3 sequences, about a tenth seen once. This receptor was obtained from a woman aged 35 to 49 with alopecia areata. Some clones in this sample may be carry-over from other donors' samples. Sequenced material: whole blood, taken in connection with sensitization to the hapten diphenylcyclopropenone (DPC). The chain employs TRBV3-1 and TRBJ2-7; 7 bases map to TRBD1. CDR3 nucleotides: TGTGCCAGCAGCCCATGGAGAGGGACAGCCTCCTACGAGCAGTACTTC. It encodes CASSPWRGTASYEQYF.